The rows below give T cell receptor beta chains drawn from one sample of a study of regulatory T cells in long-lasting Graves disease. TCRdb itself ran the multiplex PCR reads through MiXCR, one entry per CDR3 protein. The sample has under 800,000 distinct CDR3 sequences; approximately 15% are singletons. The sample also formed part of further work on T cells in Graves' hyperthyroidism and ophthalmopathy.

This sample comprised peripheral blood mononuclear cells (PBMCs), obtained at new diagnosis, from a patient treated with antithyroid drugs. The receptor source for this set is a woman younger than 45 with Graves disease. CDR3s include the opening cysteine and the closing phenylalanine or tryptophan. The D gene is left open where the match is weak. Where a row states a size, it is once, few, many or the class of an expanded clone; other rows omit it.

clone size: NA
D gene: TRBD1
J gene: TRBJ1-2
V gene: TRBV19
CDR3 DNA: TGTGCCAGTAGTACCGACAGGGGTTGGAGTGGCTACACCTTC
CDR3 protein: CASSTDRGWSGYTF

clone size: NA
D gene: NA
J gene: TRBJ1-1
V gene: TRBV27
CDR3 DNA: NA
CDR3 protein: CASSFGAGNEAFF

clone size: NA
D gene: TRBD2
J gene: TRBJ2-1
V gene: TRBV28
CDR3 DNA: TGTGCCAGCAGTTTGGGAGGGGTGGCGGGATCCGAGCAGCTCTTC
CDR3 protein: CASSLGGVAGSEQLF

clone size: NA
D gene: NA
J gene: TRBJ2-7
V gene: TRBV7-2
CDR3 DNA: TGTGCCAGCAGCTTCATGACGGATCTTGGGGAGCAGTACTTC
CDR3 protein: CASSFMTDLGEQYF

clone size: few
D gene: NA
J gene: TRBJ2-7
V gene: TRBV6-5
CDR3 DNA: TGTGCCAGCAGTTACGGTCACGCGAGCTCCTACGAGCAGTACTTC
CDR3 protein: CASSYGHASSYEQYF

clone size: many
D gene: NA
J gene: TRBJ1-1
V gene: TRBV10-2
CDR3 DNA: TGCGCCAGCAGTCACAGGAACACTGAAGCTTTCTTT
CDR3 protein: CASSHRNTEAFF

clone size: few
D gene: NA
J gene: TRBJ2-1
V gene: TRBV19
CDR3 DNA: TGTGCCAGTACAGATGAGCAGTTCTTC
CDR3 protein: CASTDEQFF

clone size: many
D gene: NA
J gene: TRBJ1-1
V gene: TRBV28
CDR3 DNA: TGTGCCAGCAGGCGAGACCTAGGGGCTCGGACTGAAGCTTTCTTT
CDR3 protein: CASRRDLGARTEAFF

clone size: many
D gene: TRBD1
J gene: TRBJ2-1
V gene: TRBV10-3
CDR3 DNA: TGTGCCATCAGTGGGGACAGGCATTACAATGAGCAGTTCTTC
CDR3 protein: CAISGDRHYNEQFF

clone size: few
D gene: TRBD1
J gene: TRBJ2-6
V gene: TRBV9
CDR3 DNA: TGTGCCAGCAGAGCCGGGACAGGGACTTCTGGGGCCAACGTCCTGACTTTC
CDR3 protein: CASRAGTGTSGANVLTF

clone size: many
D gene: NA
J gene: TRBJ2-1
V gene: TRBV5-1
CDR3 DNA: TGCGCCAGCAGCTTCGAGATGGGGGACTGGGGAGCTGAGCAGTTCTTC
CDR3 protein: CASSFEMGDWGAEQFF

clone size: many
D gene: NA
J gene: TRBJ2-7
V gene: TRBV28
CDR3 DNA: TGTGCCAGCAGCCCCCGGGTCGAGCAGTACTTC
CDR3 protein: CASSPRVEQYF

clone size: few
D gene: NA
J gene: TRBJ2-7
V gene: TRBV28
CDR3 DNA: TGTGCCAGCAGTACCCGGAGGGGGGGCGAGCAGTACTTC
CDR3 protein: CASSTRRGGEQYF

clone size: NA
D gene: TRBD2
J gene: TRBJ2-7
V gene: TRBV20-1
CDR3 DNA: TGCAGTGCTTACAAACCGACTAGCGGGCCCCCGTTCTACGAGCAGTACTTC
CDR3 protein: CSAYKPTSGPPFYEQYF

clone size: many
D gene: TRBD1
J gene: TRBJ1-4
V gene: TRBV2
CDR3 DNA: TGTGCCAGCAGGGGGGACAGTTACGGGGAAAAACTGTTTTTT
CDR3 protein: CASRGDSYGEKLFF

clone size: NA
D gene: NA
J gene: TRBJ1-4
V gene: TRBV18
CDR3 DNA: TGTGCCAGCTCACCAAGAGTCGGGACATCGAATGAAAAACTGTTTTTT
CDR3 protein: CASSPRVGTSNEKLFF

clone size: NA
D gene: NA
J gene: TRBJ1-5
V gene: TRBV7-2
CDR3 DNA: TGTGCCAGCAGCTTTTCAGGGTCCCCCAATCAGCCCCAGCATTTT
CDR3 protein: CASSFSGSPNQPQHF

clone size: many
D gene: NA
J gene: TRBJ2-3
V gene: TRBV10-3
CDR3 DNA: TGTGCCATCAGTTCACAGGGAGGCACAGATACGCAGTATTTT
CDR3 protein: CAISSQGGTDTQYF

clone size: NA
D gene: NA
J gene: TRBJ1-5
V gene: TRBV27
CDR3 DNA: TGTGCCAGCAGTTTATCCCGGACATATCAGCCCCAGCATTTT
CDR3 protein: CASSLSRTYQPQHF

clone size: NA
D gene: NA
J gene: TRBJ2-7
V gene: TRBV12-3/TRBV12-4
CDR3 DNA: TGTGCCAGCAGTTTTTCAATTGGAGTACGGTACTTC
CDR3 protein: CASSFSIGVRYF

clone size: many
D gene: TRBD1
J gene: TRBJ1-2
V gene: TRBV28
CDR3 DNA: TGTGCCAGCAGTTCGGACAGGGGGCGGAACCGCCTGCATGGCTACACCTTC
CDR3 protein: CASSSDRGRNRLHGYTF

clone size: many
D gene: NA
J gene: TRBJ2-7
V gene: TRBV12-3/TRBV12-4
CDR3 DNA: TGTGCCAGCAGCTTAGGGGGCTCCTACGAGCAGTACTTC
CDR3 protein: CASSLGGSYEQYF

clone size: few
D gene: NA
J gene: TRBJ1-1
V gene: TRBV20-1
CDR3 DNA: TGCAGTAAAAGGGGGTCCGCTGAAGCTTTCTTT
CDR3 protein: CSKRGSAEAFF

clone size: few
D gene: NA
J gene: TRBJ2-7
V gene: TRBV20-1
CDR3 DNA: TGCAGTGCTAGAGAGGACCAAATCGGGTACGAGCAGTACTTC
CDR3 protein: CSAREDQIGYEQYF

clone size: NA
D gene: NA
J gene: TRBJ1-4
V gene: TRBV30
CDR3 DNA: TGTGCCTGGAGTGCGGACGGGGGAAAACTGTTTTTT
CDR3 protein: CAWSADGGKLFF

clone size: many
D gene: TRBD1
J gene: TRBJ1-1
V gene: TRBV29-1
CDR3 DNA: TGCAGCGTTCAAAGACAGGGGAGAGAAACTGAAGCTTTCTTT
CDR3 protein: CSVQRQGRETEAFF

clone size: NA
D gene: TRBD1
J gene: TRBJ2-7
V gene: TRBV5-1
CDR3 DNA: TGCGCCAGCAGGGCCCTGGGGACAGGTTCTTGGGAGCAGTACTTC
CDR3 protein: CASRALGTGSWEQYF

clone size: many
D gene: TRBD2
J gene: TRBJ2-1
V gene: TRBV20-1
CDR3 DNA: TGCAGTGCTAGAGACATAGGCGGGAGGCCCTTCTACAATGAGCAGTTCTTC
CDR3 protein: CSARDIGGRPFYNEQFF

clone size: many
D gene: TRBD2
J gene: TRBJ2-7
V gene: TRBV5-1
CDR3 DNA: TGCGCCAGCAGCCTGGGACTAGCGGCTGCCTACGAGCAGTACTTC
CDR3 protein: CASSLGLAAAYEQYF

clone size: few
D gene: TRBD2
J gene: TRBJ2-4
V gene: TRBV7-2
CDR3 DNA: TGTGCCAGCAGCTTAATGGTAACCGGGACTAGCGGGCTGAAGATAGCCAAAAACATTCAGTACTTC
CDR3 protein: CASSLMVTGTSGLKIAKNIQYF

clone size: many
D gene: NA
J gene: TRBJ1-1
V gene: TRBV29-1
CDR3 DNA: TGCAGCGTTGCTGGCAGTGGGATAGGAGCTTTCTTT
CDR3 protein: CSVAGSGIGAFF

clone size: many
D gene: NA
J gene: TRBJ1-2
V gene: TRBV6-5
CDR3 DNA: TGTGCCAGCAGTTACCTCCAGGGGCATGGCTACACCTTC
CDR3 protein: CASSYLQGHGYTF

clone size: many
D gene: TRBD2
J gene: TRBJ2-5
V gene: TRBV28
CDR3 DNA: TGTGCCAGCAGAGTCCCTAGCGGGAACCAAGAGACCCAGTACTTC
CDR3 protein: CASRVPSGNQETQYF

clone size: few
D gene: NA
J gene: TRBJ1-5
V gene: TRBV20-1
CDR3 DNA: TGCAGTGCTGCGGCTGGGGTTAGGGGAGGCGCTCAGCCCCAGCATTTT
CDR3 protein: CSAAAGVRGGAQPQHF

clone size: few
D gene: TRBD1
J gene: TRBJ1-2
V gene: TRBV28
CDR3 DNA: TGTGCCAGCAGTCCCAACGGACAGGGGGCGTACTATGGCTACACCTTC
CDR3 protein: CASSPNGQGAYYGYTF

clone size: many
D gene: NA
J gene: TRBJ1-1
V gene: TRBV12-3/TRBV12-4
CDR3 DNA: TGTGCCAGCAGCGCTAATAAGGGGTGGACTGAAGCTTTCTTT
CDR3 protein: CASSANKGWTEAFF

clone size: many
D gene: TRBD1
J gene: TRBJ1-5
V gene: TRBV12-3/TRBV12-4
CDR3 DNA: TGTGCCAGCAATAGCGGACAGGGGAATCAGCCCCAGCATTTT
CDR3 protein: CASNSGQGNQPQHF

clone size: few
D gene: NA
J gene: TRBJ1-5
V gene: TRBV6-1
CDR3 DNA: TGTGCCAGCAGTCTCCGGGGGGAGCCCCAGCATTTT
CDR3 protein: CASSLRGEPQHF

clone size: many
D gene: TRBD1
J gene: TRBJ1-5
V gene: TRBV7-2
CDR3 DNA: TGTGCCAGCAGCTCCCCCGGGACAGGGGTCCTTCAGCCCCAGCATTTT
CDR3 protein: CASSSPGTGVLQPQHF

clone size: NA
D gene: TRBD1
J gene: TRBJ1-4
V gene: TRBV5-1
CDR3 DNA: TGCGCCAGCAGCTTGGGGGGACAGACTAATGAAAAACTGTTTTTT
CDR3 protein: CASSLGGQTNEKLFF

clone size: many
D gene: NA
J gene: TRBJ2-7
V gene: TRBV12-3/TRBV12-4
CDR3 DNA: TGTGCCAGCAGTTCTACCGTTCTAGCGCCGAACTACGAGCAGTACTTC
CDR3 protein: CASSSTVLAPNYEQYF

clone size: NA
D gene: TRBD1
J gene: TRBJ2-6
V gene: TRBV19
CDR3 DNA: TGTGCCAGTAGTGGGACAGGGGGCTCTGGGGCCAACGTCCTGACTTTC
CDR3 protein: CASSGTGGSGANVLTF

clone size: NA
D gene: NA
J gene: TRBJ1-4
V gene: TRBV20-1
CDR3 DNA: TGCAGTGCCAAAATGTCGCCGCCGCTGGATGAAAAACTGTTTTTT
CDR3 protein: CSAKMSPPLDEKLFF

clone size: many
D gene: NA
J gene: TRBJ1-4
V gene: TRBV2
CDR3 DNA: TGTGCCAGCAGTGGCAGGGAGAATGAAAAACTGTTTTTT
CDR3 protein: CASSGRENEKLFF

clone size: NA
D gene: TRBD1
J gene: TRBJ1-1
V gene: TRBV18
CDR3 DNA: TGTGCCAGCTCAGCCGCCACCCAGGGGGGAACTGAAGCTTTCTTT
CDR3 protein: CASSAATQGGTEAFF

clone size: few
D gene: NA
J gene: TRBJ2-2
V gene: TRBV28
CDR3 DNA: TGTGCCAGCAGTTATATCGGGGGCACCGGGGAGCTGTTTTTT
CDR3 protein: CASSYIGGTGELFF

clone size: few
D gene: TRBD1
J gene: TRBJ2-7
V gene: TRBV19
CDR3 DNA: TGTGCCAGTAAAACGGGACAGGGAACCTACGAGCAGTACTTC
CDR3 protein: CASKTGQGTYEQYF